This T cell receptor (beta chain) was identified in a study of OX40 agonist ivuxolimab in advanced cancers. Study-level information: Mean age approximately 59 years, range roughly 20 to 85; roughly 82% male. Earlier treatment with anti-PD-1, anti-PD-L1 or anti-CTLA-4 was permitted, and less than 50% had received some.

Trimming shortened V by 5 bases and J by 0 bases, and 11 bases separated the two germline ends. CDR3 length: 15 residues. In germline, CDR1 is SNHLY, CDR2 FYNNEI. Here immunoSEQ multiplex PCR was the method, and the copy in TCRdb shows in-frame clones only, minus some. The table has roughly 77,000 clones, roughly 80% seen once. This chain links TRBV2 with TRBJ1-5, with D maybe TRBD1 (6 bases). This TCR derives from an adult with an advanced solid tumor such as melanoma, head and neck, liver or kidney cancer. Sequenced material: CD4+ or CD8+ T cells sorted from blood, taken in a trial of the OX40 agonist ivuxolimab. The CDR3 bases are TGTGCCAGCAGTCCAATGACAGGTAGCAATCAGCCCCAGCATTTT. Its translation is CASSPMTGSNQPQHF.